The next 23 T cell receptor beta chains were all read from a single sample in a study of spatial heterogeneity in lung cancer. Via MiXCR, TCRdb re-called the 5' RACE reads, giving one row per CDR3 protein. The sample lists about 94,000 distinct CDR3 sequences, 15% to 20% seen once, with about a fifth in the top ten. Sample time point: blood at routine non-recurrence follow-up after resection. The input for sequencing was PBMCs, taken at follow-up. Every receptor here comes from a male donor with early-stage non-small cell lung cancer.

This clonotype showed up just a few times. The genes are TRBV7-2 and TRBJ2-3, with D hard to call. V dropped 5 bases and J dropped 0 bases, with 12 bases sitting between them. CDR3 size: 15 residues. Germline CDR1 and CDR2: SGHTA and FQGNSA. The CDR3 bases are TGTGCCAGCAGCACACGAACCTCTAGCACAGATACGCAGTATTTT. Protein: CASSTRTSSTDTQYF.

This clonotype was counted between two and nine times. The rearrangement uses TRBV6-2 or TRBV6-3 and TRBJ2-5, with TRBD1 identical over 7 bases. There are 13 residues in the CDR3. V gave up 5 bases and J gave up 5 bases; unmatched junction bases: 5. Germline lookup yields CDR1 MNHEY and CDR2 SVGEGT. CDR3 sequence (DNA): TGTGCCAGCAGTCCACAGGGGACGGAGACCCAGTACTTC. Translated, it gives CASSPQGTETQYF.

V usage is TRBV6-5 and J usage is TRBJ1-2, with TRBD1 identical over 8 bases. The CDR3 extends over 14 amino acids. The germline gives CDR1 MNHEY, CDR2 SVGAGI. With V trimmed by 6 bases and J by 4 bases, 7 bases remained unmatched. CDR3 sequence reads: CASSPDRGGYGYTF. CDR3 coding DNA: TGTGCCAGCAGCCCCGACAGGGGAGGCTATGGCTACACCTTC.

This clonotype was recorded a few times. The CDR3 protein is CASSFTKNIQYF. As DNA, the CDR3 is TGTGCCAGCAGCTTTACCAAAAACATTCAGTACTTC. The V gene is TRBV7-2, the J gene TRBJ2-4; D ambiguous. Trimming cost V 3 bases and J 2 bases, with 2 bases left between them. The CDR3 loop spans 12 amino acids. In germline, CDR1 is SGHTA, CDR2 FQGNSA.

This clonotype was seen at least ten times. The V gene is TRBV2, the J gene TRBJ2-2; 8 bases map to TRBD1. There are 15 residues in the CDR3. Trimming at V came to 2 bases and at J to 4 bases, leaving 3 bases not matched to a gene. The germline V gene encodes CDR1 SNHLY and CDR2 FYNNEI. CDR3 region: CASSEQGAGTGELFF. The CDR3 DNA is TGTGCCAGCAGTGAACAGGGGGCGGGCACCGGGGAGCTGTTTTTT. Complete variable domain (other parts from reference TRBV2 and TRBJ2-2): EPEVTQTPSHQVTQMGQEVILRCVPISNHLYFYWYRQILGQKVEFLVSFYNNEISEKSEIFDDQFSVERPDGSNFTLKIRSTKLEDSAMYFCASSEQGAGTGELFFGEGSRLTVL.

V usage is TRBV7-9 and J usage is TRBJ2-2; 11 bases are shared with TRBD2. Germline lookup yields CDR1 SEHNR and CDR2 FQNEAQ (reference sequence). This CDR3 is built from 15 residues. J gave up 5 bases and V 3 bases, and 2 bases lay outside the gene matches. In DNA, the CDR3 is TGTGCCAGCAGCTTGACTAGCGGGGCGACCGGGGAGCTGTTTTTT. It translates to CASSLTSGATGELFF.

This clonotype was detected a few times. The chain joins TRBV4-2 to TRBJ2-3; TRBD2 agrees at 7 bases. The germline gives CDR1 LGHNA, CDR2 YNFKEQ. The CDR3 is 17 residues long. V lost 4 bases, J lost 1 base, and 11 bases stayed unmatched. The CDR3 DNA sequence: TGTGCCAGCAGCCCCCTGGGGCGGGAGTATGGCACAGATACGCAGTATTTT. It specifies CASSPLGREYGTDTQYF.

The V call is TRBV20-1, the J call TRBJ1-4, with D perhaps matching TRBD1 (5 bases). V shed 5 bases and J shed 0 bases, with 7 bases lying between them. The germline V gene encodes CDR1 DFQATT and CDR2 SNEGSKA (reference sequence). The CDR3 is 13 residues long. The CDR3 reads CSAAGATNEKLFF. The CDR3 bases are TGCAGTGCTGCGGGGGCAACTAATGAAAAACTGTTTTTT.

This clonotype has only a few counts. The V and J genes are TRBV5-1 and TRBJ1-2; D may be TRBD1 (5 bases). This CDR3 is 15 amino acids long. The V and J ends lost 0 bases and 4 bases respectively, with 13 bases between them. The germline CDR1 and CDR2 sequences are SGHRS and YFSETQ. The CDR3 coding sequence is TGCGCCAGCAGCTTGGCTGAGCAGGGCGCCTATGGCTACACCTTC. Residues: CASSLAEQGAYGYTF.

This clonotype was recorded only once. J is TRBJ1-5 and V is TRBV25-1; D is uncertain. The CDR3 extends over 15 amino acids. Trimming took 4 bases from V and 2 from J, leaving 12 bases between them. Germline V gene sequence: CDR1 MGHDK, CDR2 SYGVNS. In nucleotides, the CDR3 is TGTGCCAGCAGTGCTACCGACGTTGGCAATCAGCCCCAGCATTTT. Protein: CASSATDVGNQPQHF.

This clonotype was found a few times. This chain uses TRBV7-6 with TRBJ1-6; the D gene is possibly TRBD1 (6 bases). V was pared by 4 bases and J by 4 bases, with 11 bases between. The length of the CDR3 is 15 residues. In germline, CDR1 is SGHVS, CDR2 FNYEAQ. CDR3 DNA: TGTGCCAGCAGCTCGACGGGACAATATAATTCACCCCTCCACTTT. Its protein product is CASSSTGQYNSPLHF.

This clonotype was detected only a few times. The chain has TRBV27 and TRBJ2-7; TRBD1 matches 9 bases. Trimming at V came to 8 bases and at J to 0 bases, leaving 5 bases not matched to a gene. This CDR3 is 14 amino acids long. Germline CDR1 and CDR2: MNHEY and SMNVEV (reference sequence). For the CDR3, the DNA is TGTGCCAGCCGACGGGACAGGGCCTCCTACGAGCAGTACGTC. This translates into CASRRDRASYEQYV.

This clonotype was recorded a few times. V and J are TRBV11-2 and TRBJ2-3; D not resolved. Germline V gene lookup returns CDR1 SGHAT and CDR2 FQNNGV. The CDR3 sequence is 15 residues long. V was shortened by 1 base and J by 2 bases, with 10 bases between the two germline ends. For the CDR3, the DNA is TGTGCCAGCAGCTTAGTAGCATGGCCCACAGATACGCAGTATTTT. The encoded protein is CASSLVAWPTDTQYF.

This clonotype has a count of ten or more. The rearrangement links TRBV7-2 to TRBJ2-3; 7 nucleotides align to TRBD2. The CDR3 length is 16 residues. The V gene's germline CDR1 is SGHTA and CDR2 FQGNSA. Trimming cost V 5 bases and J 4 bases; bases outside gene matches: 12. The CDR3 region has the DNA TGTGCCAGCAGCCCCCGTAGGGCGGGGGTCCCAGATACGCAGTATTTT. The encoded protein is CASSPRRAGVPDTQYF.

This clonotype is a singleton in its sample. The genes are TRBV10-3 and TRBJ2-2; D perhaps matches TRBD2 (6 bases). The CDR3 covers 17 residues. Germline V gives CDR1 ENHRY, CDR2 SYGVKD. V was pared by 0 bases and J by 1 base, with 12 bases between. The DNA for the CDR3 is TGTGCCATCAGTGAGTCGGGAGGCGCTGGGAACACCGGGGAGCTGTTTTTT. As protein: CAISESGGAGNTGELFF.

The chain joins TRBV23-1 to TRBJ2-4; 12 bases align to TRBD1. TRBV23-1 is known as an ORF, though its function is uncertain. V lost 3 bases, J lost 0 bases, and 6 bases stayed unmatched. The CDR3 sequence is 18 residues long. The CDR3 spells CASSHTGTGGLAKNIQYF. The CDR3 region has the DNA TGCGCCAGCAGTCACACCGGGACAGGGGGCCTAGCCAAAAACATTCAGTACTTC.

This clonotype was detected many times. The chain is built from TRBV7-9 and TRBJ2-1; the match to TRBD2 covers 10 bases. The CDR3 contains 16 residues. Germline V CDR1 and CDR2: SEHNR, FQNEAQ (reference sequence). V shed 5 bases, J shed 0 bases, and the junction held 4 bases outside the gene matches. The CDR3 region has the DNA TGTGCCAGCAGCACCCGACTAGCGGGCTCCTACAATGAGCAGTTCTTC. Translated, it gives CASSTRLAGSYNEQFF. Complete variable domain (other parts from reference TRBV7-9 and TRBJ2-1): DTGVSQNPRHKITKRGQNVTFRCDPISEHNRLYWYRQTLGQGPEFLTYFQNEAQLEKSRLLSDRFSAERPKGSFSTLEIQRTEQGDSAMYLCASSTRLAGSYNEQFFGPGTRLTVL.

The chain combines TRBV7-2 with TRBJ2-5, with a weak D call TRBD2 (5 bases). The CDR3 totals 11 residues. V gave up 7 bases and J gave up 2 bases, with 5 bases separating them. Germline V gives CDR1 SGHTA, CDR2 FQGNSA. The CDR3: CASKRQETQYF. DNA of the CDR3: TGTGCCAGCAAGCGGCAAGAGACCCAGTACTTC. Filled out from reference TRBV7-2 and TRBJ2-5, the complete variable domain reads GAGVSQSPSNKVTEKGKDVELRCDPISGHTALYWYRQSLGQGLEFLIYFQGNSAPDKSGLPSDRFSAERTGGSVSTLTIQRTQQEDSAVYLCASKRQETQYFGPGTRLLVL.

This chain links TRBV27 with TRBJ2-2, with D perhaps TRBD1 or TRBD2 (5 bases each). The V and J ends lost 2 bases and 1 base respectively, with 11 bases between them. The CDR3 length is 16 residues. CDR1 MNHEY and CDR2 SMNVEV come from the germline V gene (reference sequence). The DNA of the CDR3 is TGTGCCAGCAGTTTACCCCGGGACCAGAACACCGGGGAGCTGTTTTTT. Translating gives CASSLPRDQNTGELFF.

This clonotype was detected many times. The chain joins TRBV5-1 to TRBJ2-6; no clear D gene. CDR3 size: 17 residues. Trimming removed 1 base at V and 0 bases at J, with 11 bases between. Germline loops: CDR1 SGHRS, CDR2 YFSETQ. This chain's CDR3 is CASSLMGGFSGANVLTF. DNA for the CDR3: TGCGCCAGCAGCTTGATGGGTGGGTTCTCTGGGGCCAACGTCCTGACTTTC.

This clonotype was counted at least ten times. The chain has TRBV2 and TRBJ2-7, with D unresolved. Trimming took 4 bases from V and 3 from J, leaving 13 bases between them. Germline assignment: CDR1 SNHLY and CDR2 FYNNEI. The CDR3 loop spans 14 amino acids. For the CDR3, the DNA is TGTGCCAGCAGTGTTCGGGCACGGCACTACGAGCAGTACTTC. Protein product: CASSVRARHYEQYF.

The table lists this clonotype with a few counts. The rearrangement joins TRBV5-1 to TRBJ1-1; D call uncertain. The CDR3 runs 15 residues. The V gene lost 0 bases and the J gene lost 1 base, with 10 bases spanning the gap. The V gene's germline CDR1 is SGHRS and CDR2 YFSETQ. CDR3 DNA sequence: TGCGCCAGCAGCTTGGAAGGGTTGGGGAACACTGAAGCTTTCTTT. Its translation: CASSLEGLGNTEAFF.

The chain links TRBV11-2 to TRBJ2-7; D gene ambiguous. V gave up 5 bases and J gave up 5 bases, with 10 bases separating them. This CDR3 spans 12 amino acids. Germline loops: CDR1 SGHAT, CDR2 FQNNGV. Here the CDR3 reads CASSLTVNEQYF. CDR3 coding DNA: TGTGCCAGCAGCCTCACCGTGAACGAGCAGTACTTC.